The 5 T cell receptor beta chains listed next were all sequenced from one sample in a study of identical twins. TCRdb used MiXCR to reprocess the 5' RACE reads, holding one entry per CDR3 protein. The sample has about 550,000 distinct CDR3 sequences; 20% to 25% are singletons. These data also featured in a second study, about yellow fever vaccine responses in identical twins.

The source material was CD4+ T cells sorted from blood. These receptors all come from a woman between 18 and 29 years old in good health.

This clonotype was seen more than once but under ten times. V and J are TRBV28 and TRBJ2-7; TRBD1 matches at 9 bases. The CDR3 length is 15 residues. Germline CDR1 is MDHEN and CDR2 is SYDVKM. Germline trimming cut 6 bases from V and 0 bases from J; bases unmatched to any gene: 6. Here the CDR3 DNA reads TGTGCCAGCAGATCAAGACAGGGGGACTCCTACGAGCAGTACTTC. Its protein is CASRSRQGDSYEQYF. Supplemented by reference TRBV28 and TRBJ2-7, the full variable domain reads DVKVTQSSRYLVKRTGEKVFLECVQDMDHENMFWYRQDPGLGLRLIYFSYDVKMKEKGDIPEGYSVSREKKERFSLILESASTNQTSMYLCASRSRQGDSYEQYFGPGTRLTVT.

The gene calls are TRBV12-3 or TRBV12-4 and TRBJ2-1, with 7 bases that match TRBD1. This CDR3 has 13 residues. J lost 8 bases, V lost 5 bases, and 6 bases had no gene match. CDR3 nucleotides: TGTGCCAGCAGTCCTACCACAGGGGATGAGCAGTTCTTC. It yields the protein CASSPTTGDEQFF.

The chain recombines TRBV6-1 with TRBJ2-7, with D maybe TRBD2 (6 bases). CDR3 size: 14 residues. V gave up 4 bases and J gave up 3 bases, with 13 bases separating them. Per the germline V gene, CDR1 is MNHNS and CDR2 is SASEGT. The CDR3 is CASSVAGFNYEQYV. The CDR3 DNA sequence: TGTGCCAGCAGTGTCGCGGGGTTCAACTACGAGCAGTACGTC.

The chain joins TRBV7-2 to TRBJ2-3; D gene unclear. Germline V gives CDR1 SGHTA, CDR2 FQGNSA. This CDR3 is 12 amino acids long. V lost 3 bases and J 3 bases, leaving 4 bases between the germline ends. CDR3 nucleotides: TGTGCCAGCAGCTTTCTGACAGATACGCAGTATTTT. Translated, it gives CASSFLTDTQYF.

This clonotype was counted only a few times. This chain's CDR3 is CASSLYGGWTEAFF. The CDR3 nucleotides read TGTGCCAGCAGCTTATACGGAGGATGGACTGAAGCTTTCTTT. The V and J genes are TRBV7-3 and TRBJ1-1; no reliable D call. The V end lost 2 bases, the J end lost 5 bases, and 12 bases lay between the germline ends. Per the germline V gene, CDR1 is SGHTA and CDR2 is FQGTGA. This CDR3 comprises 14 residues. The variable domain in full, with the rest retrieved from reference TRBV7-3 and TRBJ1-1, is GAGVSQTPSNKVTEKGKYVELRCDPISGHTALYWYRQSLGQGPEFLIYFQGTGAADDSGLPNDRFFAVRPEGSVSTLKIQRTERGDSAVYLCASSLYGGWTEAFFGQGTRLTVV.